This T cell receptor beta chain was observed in a study of T cell responses to AZD1222 COVID-19 vaccine. Assay: immunoSEQ multiplex PCR; the TCRdb copy retains only in-frame clones and omits some. This repertoire includes under 150,000 clones. Trimming removed 8 bases from V and 1 base from J, with 8 bases in between. CDR1 is SEHNR, CDR2 FQNEAQ, per germline (reference sequence). The CDR3 runs 12 residues. The receptor was derived from an adult in good health. The V and J genes are TRBV7-9 and TRBJ2-5; D remains unclear. Sequencing was carried out using peripheral blood. The CDR3 DNA follows: TGTGCCAGCGGAAAGCCCCAAGAGACCCAGTACTTC. This encodes CASGKPQETQYF.